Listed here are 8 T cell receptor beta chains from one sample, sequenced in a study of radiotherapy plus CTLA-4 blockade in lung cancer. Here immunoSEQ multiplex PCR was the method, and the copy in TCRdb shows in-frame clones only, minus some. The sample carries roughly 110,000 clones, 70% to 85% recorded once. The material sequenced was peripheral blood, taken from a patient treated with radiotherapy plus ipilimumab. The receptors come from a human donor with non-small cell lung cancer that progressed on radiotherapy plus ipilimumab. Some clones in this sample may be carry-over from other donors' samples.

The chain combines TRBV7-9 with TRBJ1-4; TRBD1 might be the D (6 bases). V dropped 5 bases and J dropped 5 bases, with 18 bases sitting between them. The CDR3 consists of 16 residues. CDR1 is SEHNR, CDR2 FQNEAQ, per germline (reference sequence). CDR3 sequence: CASSPRGAGRNEKLFF. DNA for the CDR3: TGTGCCAGCAGCCCGAGGGGGGCAGGTCGGAATGAAAAACTGTTTTTT.

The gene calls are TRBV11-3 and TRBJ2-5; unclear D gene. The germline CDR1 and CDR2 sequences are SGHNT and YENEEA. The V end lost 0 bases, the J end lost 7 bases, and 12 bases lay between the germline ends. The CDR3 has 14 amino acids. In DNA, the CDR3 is TGTGCCAGCAGCTTAGACGGTCAAAAGGGGACCCAGTACTTC. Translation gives CASSLDGQKGTQYF.

Here the CDR3 reads CASSLGASGAASGEQFF. Here the CDR3 DNA reads TGTGCCAGCAGCTTAGGGGCTAGCGGGGCCGCAAGTGGTGAGCAGTTCTTC. This chain joins TRBV7-2 and TRBJ2-1; TRBD2 agrees at 9 bases. The CDR3 has 17 amino acids. From germline, CDR1 is SGHTA and CDR2 FQGNSA. V lost 1 base, J lost 9 bases, and 13 bases stayed unmatched.

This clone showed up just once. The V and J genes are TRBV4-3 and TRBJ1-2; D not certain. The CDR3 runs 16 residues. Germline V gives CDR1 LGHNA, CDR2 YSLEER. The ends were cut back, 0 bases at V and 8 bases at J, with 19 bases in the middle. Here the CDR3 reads CASSQDGVGILGGYTF. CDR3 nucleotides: TGCGCCAGCAGCCAAGATGGGGTGGGCATCCTTGGGGGCTACACCTTC.

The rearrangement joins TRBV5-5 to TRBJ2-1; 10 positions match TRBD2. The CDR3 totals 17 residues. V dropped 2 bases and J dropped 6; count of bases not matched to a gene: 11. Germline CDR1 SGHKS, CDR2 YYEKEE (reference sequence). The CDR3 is CASSFLAGVSARNEQFF. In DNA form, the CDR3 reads TGTGCCAGCAGCTTCCTAGCGGGGGTCTCCGCTCGCAATGAGCAGTTCTTC.

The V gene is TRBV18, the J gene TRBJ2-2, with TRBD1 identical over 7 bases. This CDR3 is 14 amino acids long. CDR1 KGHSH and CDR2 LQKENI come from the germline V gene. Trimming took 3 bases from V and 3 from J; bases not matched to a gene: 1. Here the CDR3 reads CASSPQGDTGELFF. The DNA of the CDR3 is TGTGCCAGCTCACCCCAGGGGGACACCGGGGAGCTGTTTTTT.

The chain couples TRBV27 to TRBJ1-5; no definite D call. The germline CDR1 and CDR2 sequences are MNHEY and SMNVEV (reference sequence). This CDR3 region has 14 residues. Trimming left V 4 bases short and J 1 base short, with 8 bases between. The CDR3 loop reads CASSSGGSNQPQHF. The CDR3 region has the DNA TGTGCCAGCAGTTCGGGAGGGAGCAATCAGCCCCAGCATTTT.

This chain's CDR3 is CASSAKGAGQPQHF. The CDR3 DNA reads as TGTGCCAGCAGTGCAAAGGGTGCCGGACAGCCCCAGCATTTT. The gene calls are TRBV2 and TRBJ1-5; the D is unclear. The CDR3 contains 14 residues. Germline CDR1 is SNHLY and CDR2 is FYNNEI. V was shortened by 4 bases and J by 7 bases, with 14 bases between the two germline ends.